Each of the 3 T cell receptor beta chains below was sequenced from the same sample in a study of lymphopenia after photon versus proton radiotherapy. This table comes from immunoSEQ multiplex PCR, and its TCRdb copy is limited to in-frame clones, with some not included. In the table there are some 55,000 clones, approximately 83% of which are singletons. The sample here was peripheral blood, taken from a patient treated with photon-based radiotherapy. These receptor sequences come from a man aged 35 to 55 with gastric cancer.

J is TRBJ2-3 and V is TRBV7-8; 13 positions agree with TRBD2. The length of the CDR3 is 18 residues. Trimming removed 5 bases from V and 0 bases from J; junction bases left unmatched: 8. Germline CDR1 reads SGHVS; CDR2 reads FQNEAQ. The CDR3 sequence: CASSPPGGLAGSTDTQYF. CDR3 nucleotide sequence: TGTGCCAGCAGCCCCCCGGGGGGACTAGCGGGGAGCACAGATACGCAGTATTTT.

The rearrangement uses TRBV7-6 and TRBJ1-3, with D possibly TRBD1 on 6 matching bases. The ends were cut back, 3 bases at V and 2 bases at J, with 17 bases in the middle. The CDR3 is 17 residues long. In germline, CDR1 is SGHVS, CDR2 FNYEAQ. The chain's CDR3 is CASSFHRTGAAGNTIYF. In nucleotides, the CDR3 is TGTGCCAGCAGCTTCCACCGTACGGGGGCCGCTGGAAACACCATATATTTT.

This clone showed up just once. This rearrangement joins TRBV4-1 to TRBJ2-7; D is perhaps TRBD2 (5 bases). CDR1 is MGHRA, CDR2 YSYEKL, per germline. Between the trimmed V and J ends, which lost 0 bases and 3 bases, there was a span of 6 bases. The length of the CDR3 is 13 residues. CDR3 residues: CASSQDRGYEQYF. CDR3 coding DNA: TGCGCCAGCAGCCAAGATCGGGGCTACGAGCAGTACTTC.